This TCR beta chain was identified in a study of T cells of healthy individuals. CDR1 DFQATT and CDR2 SNEGSKA come from the germline V gene (reference sequence). V trimming: 6 bases; J trimming: 1 base; junction bases outside the gene matches: 4. The CDR3 has 13 residues. From the 5' RACE reads, TCRdb called clonotypes with MiXCR, one entry per CDR3 protein. The table records some 69,000 distinct CDR3 sequences, around 16% of them present only once. This clonotype turned up a few times. This TCR was sampled from a human donor in good health. The chain has TRBV20-1 and TRBJ2-3; TRBD2 aligns across 7 bases. DNA for the CDR3: TGCAGTGCCCCTAGCGGAGGCACAGATACGCAGTATTTT. The encoded protein is CSAPSGGTDTQYF.